The subject of this entry is one T cell receptor (beta chain). There are many counts of this clonotype. It lacks a known antigen. No base quality values were provided; no much bigger clone lies one nucleotide off. Libraries of naive CD8 T cells were built from 20,000 to 1,000,000 sorted cells, with 10%, 30% or 50% of the purified RNA used. Naive CD8 T cells, defined as CD8+CD4-CCR7+CD45RA+, were FACS-sorted into RLT Plus buffer on a BD FACSAria II. Approximately nine TCR copies' worth of Jurkat RNA were spiked into roughly 19,000-1,000,000 naive CD8 T cell samples to test detection sensitivity. CD8 T cells were enriched using RosetteSep CD8+ T Cell Enrichment Cocktail and Ficoll-Paque, and the enriched cells then underwent ACK red cell lysis. This entry belongs to a study of molecular identifiers for immune sequencing clone quantification (dated by TCRdb to 2016 to 2018). Background on the whole study: In a replicate experiment, RNA from about 19,000 or 110,000 naive CD8 T cells was split into five aliquots, four of which were sequenced. CD8 T cells were used in a methods study to benchmark molecular-identifier clustering-based TCR repertoire sequencing (MIDCIRS) and TCR RNA copy counting.

Taken from cysteine to phenylalanine, the CDR3 has 11 residues. The read is trimmed to its CDR3 DNA, 33 bases read in frame from base 1. V sheds 10 bases and J sheds 1 base, leaving 8 bases between their ends. Via the germline V gene (reference sequence), CDR1 is LNHDA and CDR2 SQIVND. Libraries came from PCR. TCRdb names Illumina HiSeq 4000 as the instrument used. Bulk TCR libraries were generated as previously described, with the TCR primers listed in Table S5 used. The Qiagen AllPrep DNA/RNA kit was used to purify total RNA. Reads from multiple sequencing runs of the same library were pooled before analysis. The paper's processing steps were these. Only reads with exact TCR constant sequence were kept, trimmed to 150 nt, and grouped by their 12-nt molecular barcodes. Reads inside each barcode group were sub-clustered using a 15% Levenshtein threshold, and a quality-weighted consensus sequence was constructed for each RNA molecule. Non-functional sequences were discarded, and so were lower-count sequences lying one edit away from another sequence. On the basis of fitting two negative binomial distributions, barcode sub-clusters with fewer than 20% of the maximum read count were discarded. TCRdb trimmed the raw reads at Q25, called clones with MiXCR and kept productive beta chains. Records with the same CDR3 protein are collapsed into one entry carrying the most frequent genes and DNA. The authors' filters were not applied to this entry. The sample table contains tens of thousands of distinct CDR3 sequences; only one count was recorded for about 19% of them. Together, the top ten hold approximately 1% of the sample.

Summary of the overall study and its limitations: Spiked-in Jurkat TCR RNA (approximately eleven copies' worth), which is not part of the donor repertoire, was contained in the naive libraries. A single cell's worth of spiked-in Jurkat TCR RNA was reported detectable even among around 970,000 naive CD8 T cells. When barcode sub-clustering was omitted, TCR diversity was inflated by chimeric consensus sequences, with chimeras reaching as high as 47%. In CMV-specific effector cells, over 97% of molecules were held by clones above 20 RNA copies, whereas under 1% of molecules were held by such clones in naive cells. Highly expanded clone sizes could be underestimated because identical TCR molecules may share a barcode. Modeling estimated 2.5 to 3.5 recovered TCR RNA copies per cell, compared with 9.5 to 10 by digital PCR, which implies around 30% capture efficiency.

Rearrangement joined TRBV19 to TRBJ2-7, with a weak D call of TRBD2 (5 bases match). Sequencing input: naive CD8+ T cells from blood, with Jurkat cell RNA spiked in. The cell subset or site tag for this specimen amounts to: FACS-sorted CD8+CD4-CCR7+CD45RA+ naive T cells. The sequence derives from a human donor in good health. Some libraries in this study had Jurkat cell RNA spiked in. The CDR3 in this case is CAKGESYEQYF. The DNA is as follows: TGTGCCAAGGGAGAGTCCTACGAGCAGTACTTC. The reference TRBV19 and TRBJ2-7 proteins fill in what lies around the CDR3, so the full variable domain reads DGGITQSPKYLFRKEGQNVTLSCEQNLNHDAMYWYRQDPGQGLRLIYYSQIVNDFQKGDIAEGYSVSREKKESFPLTVTSAQKNPTAFYLCAKGESYEQYFGPGTRLTVT.